Following are 25 T cell receptor beta chains from one sample sequenced in a study of blood T cell repertoires in COVID-19. Produced via immunoSEQ multiplex PCR; TCRdb's table is partial and in-frame only. Of about 250,000 clones listed, about nine tenths are singletons. Sequences were obtained from PBMCs or T cells enriched from blood (not recorded which). The receptors here all came from a middle-aged man who had recovered from COVID-19.

The chain has TRBV28 and TRBJ1-1, with D hard to call. The length of the CDR3 is 13 residues. Germline V gene data show CDR1 as MDHEN and CDR2 as SYDVKM. V lost 1 base and J 2 bases, leaving 5 bases between the germline ends. The CDR3 protein is CASSLFSNTEAFF. The DNA of the CDR3 is TGTGCCAGCAGTTTATTCAGTAACACTGAAGCTTTCTTT. Using reference TRBV28 and TRBJ1-1 for the parts outside the CDR3, the full variable domain is DVKVTQSSRYLVKRTGEKVFLECVQDMDHENMFWYRQDPGLGLRLIYFSYDVKMKEKGDIPEGYSVSREKKERFSLILESASTNQTSMYLCASSLFSNTEAFFGQGTRLTVV.

Remarks on this clone: This may be a read error: a much more frequent sequence differs by one nucleotide. The CDR3 sequence: CASSPVGGEETQYF. The CDR3, as DNA: TGTGCCAGCAGCCCAGTTGGCGGGGAAGAGACCCAGTACTTC. The rearrangement joins TRBV7-2 to TRBJ2-5, with D possibly being TRBD2 (6 bases). Germline V gene sequence: CDR1 SGHTA, CDR2 FQGNSA. V lost 5 bases to trimming and J lost 3 bases, with 13 bases between them. The CDR3 spans 14 residues.

This rearrangement joins TRBV5-1 to TRBJ2-5, with 7 bases identical to TRBD2. CDR3 size: 14 residues. V trimming: 5 bases; J trimming: 5 bases; junction bases outside the gene matches: 9. Germline V lookup: CDR1 SGHRS, CDR2 YFSETQ. The CDR3 here is CASRSGGGEETQYF. Here the CDR3 DNA reads TGCGCCAGCAGGTCCGGGGGAGGGGAGGAGACCCAGTACTTC. Complete variable domain (other parts from reference TRBV5-1 and TRBJ2-5): KAGVTQTPRYLIKTRGQQVTLSCSPISGHRSVSWYQQTPGQGLQFLFEYFSETQRNKGNFPGRFSGRQFSNSRSEMNVSTLELGDSALYLCASRSGGGEETQYFGPGTRLLVL.

The V call is TRBV30, the J call TRBJ2-5, with 7 bases aligning to TRBD1. Trimming took 2 bases from V and 0 from J; bases not matched to a gene: 3. Germline V CDR1 and CDR2: GTSNPN, SVGIG (reference sequence). There are 14 residues in the CDR3. The CDR3 DNA sequence: TGTGCCTGGAGTCCGGGACAGTACCAAGAGACCCAGTACTTC. Translation gives CAWSPGQYQETQYF.

The J gene is TRBJ2-7, the V gene TRBV3-1 (or the pseudogene TRBV3-2); 7 bases are shared with TRBD2. V shed 8 bases and J 4 bases; nucleotides not matched to a gene: 11. The CDR3 is made up of 14 amino acids. Germline V CDR1 and CDR2: LGHDT, YNNKEL (reference sequence). The CDR3 DNA sequence: TGTGCCAGCGAGGTGGGGGGGGTAGGTTACGAGCAGTACTTC. It yields the protein CASEVGGVGYEQYF.

This chain uses TRBV18 with TRBJ1-5; D possibly corresponds to TRBD1 (6 bases). The CDR3 length is 14 residues. V shed 5 bases and J shed 1 base, with 9 bases lying between them. Germline CDR1 is KGHSH and CDR2 is LQKENI. The CDR3 DNA sequence: TGTGCCAGCTCAGAGGGACACAGCAATCAGCCCCAGCATTTT. It encodes CASSEGHSNQPQHF. Complete variable domain (other parts from reference TRBV18 and TRBJ1-5): NAGVMQNPRHLVRRRGQEARLRCSPMKGHSHVYWYRQLPEEGLKFMVYLQKENIIDESGMPKERFSAEFPKEGPSILRIQQVVRGDSAAYFCASSEGHSNQPQHFGDGTRLSIL.

J is TRBJ1-1 and V is TRBV5-1; 7 bases agree with TRBD1. V was pared by 0 bases and J by 0 bases, with 8 bases of the junction left unmatched. Germline V gives CDR1 SGHRS, CDR2 YFSETQ. The CDR3 consists of 17 residues. In DNA form, the CDR3 reads TGCGCCAGCAGCTTGGAGGGGGCAGGCGACATGAACACTGAAGCTTTCTTT. This encodes CASSLEGAGDMNTEAFF.

The chain recombines TRBV13 with TRBJ2-7; maybe TRBD2 (5 bases). V lost 1 base to trimming and J lost 5 bases, with 9 bases between them. There are 13 residues in the CDR3. Looked up from germline, CDR1 is PRHDT and CDR2 is FYEKMQ (reference sequence). The CDR3 coding sequence is TGTGCCAGCAGCTTAGTTACCGGGAACGAGCAGTACTTC. Translation: CASSLVTGNEQYF.

A remark on this clone: A read error may be the cause here, since a much bigger clone is one base away. This chain links TRBV28 with TRBJ1-2; the match to TRBD1 covers 7 bases. Trimming at V came to 6 bases and at J to 1 base, leaving 2 bases not matched to a gene. CDR1 is MDHEN, CDR2 SYDVKM, per germline. This CDR3 is 13 amino acids long. The CDR3 sequence is CASSRDSNYGYTF. CDR3 coding DNA: TGTGCCAGCAGCCGGGACAGTAACTATGGCTACACCTTC.

The rearrangement uses TRBV6-2 or TRBV6-3 and TRBJ1-2, with D possibly being TRBD1 (5 bases). The germline V gene encodes CDR1 MNHEY and CDR2 SVGEGT. The CDR3 is 14 residues long. The V and J ends lost 2 bases and 6 bases respectively, with 13 bases between them. For the CDR3, the DNA is TGTGCCAGCAGTTACCCCGGGGGGACCCATGGCTACACCTTC. Amino acids: CASSYPGGTHGYTF.

The chain joins TRBV5-3 to TRBJ1-2, with 8 bases aligning to TRBD1. TRBV5-3 belongs to the ORF category, with a function that is uncertain. This CDR3 has 13 amino acids. The J segment lost 5 bases and the V segment lost 3 bases, leaving 3 bases of the junction unmatched. The CDR3 region has the DNA TGTGCCAGAAGCTACAGGGGGGAGTATGGCTACACCTTC. It translates to CARSYRGEYGYTF.

In its sample, this clone was seen a few times. V gene TRBV11-3 combines with J gene TRBJ1-1; 10 bases map to TRBD1. Germline V gives CDR1 SGHNT, CDR2 YENEEA. Trimming at V came to 4 bases and at J to 1 base, leaving 3 bases not matched to a gene. The length of the CDR3 is 15 residues. In nucleotides, the CDR3 is TGTGCCAGCAGCTCTGGACAGGGGGGGAACACTGAAGCTTTCTTT. The encoded protein is CASSSGQGGNTEAFF.

V gene TRBV9 combines with J gene TRBJ1-3, with a weak D call TRBD1 (6 bases). This CDR3 comprises 19 residues. Trimming left V 7 bases short and J 0 bases short, with 26 bases between. Germline V lookup: CDR1 SGDLS, CDR2 YYNGEE. CDR3 amino acids: CASRGAGLRDNYSGNTIYF. CDR3 in DNA: TGTGCCAGCCGCGGCGCAGGGCTCCGGGACAACTACTCTGGAAACACCATATATTTT.

In its sample, this clone was seen once. The chain has TRBV12-3 or TRBV12-4 and TRBJ2-1, with D possibly matching TRBD2 (5 bases). Trimming removed 3 bases at V and 8 bases at J, with 11 bases between. The CDR3 covers 13 residues. As DNA, the CDR3 is TGTGCCAGCAGTTTCCTAGCAGGCGATGAGCAGTTCTTC. This sequence encodes CASSFLAGDEQFF.

This chain uses TRBV2 with TRBJ1-2, with D unclear. Per germline, CDR1 SNHLY and CDR2 FYNNEI. V was cut by 1 base and J by 3 bases, with 6 bases left in between. The CDR3 has 13 residues. This chain's CDR3 is CASSEGADYGYTF. Here the CDR3 DNA reads TGTGCCAGCAGTGAAGGGGCAGACTATGGCTACACCTTC. The full variable domain, with the rest looked up from reference TRBV2 and TRBJ1-2, is EPEVTQTPSHQVTQMGQEVILRCVPISNHLYFYWYRQILGQKVEFLVSFYNNEISEKSEIFDDQFSVERPDGSNFTLKIRSTKLEDSAMYFCASSEGADYGYTFGSGTRLTVV.

This rearrangement joins TRBV30 to TRBJ2-1, with D possibly TRBD2 on 6 matching bases. V dropped 5 bases and J dropped 2 bases, with 10 bases sitting between them. The length of the CDR3 is 13 residues. Germline V gene data show CDR1 as GTSNPN and CDR2 as SVGIG (reference sequence). CDR3 bases: TGTGCCTGGGATAGCGGCCCCTACAATGAGCAGTTCTTC. Translated: CAWDSGPYNEQFF.

This sequence joins TRBV18 and TRBJ2-5; weak D call: TRBD1 (6 bases). The length of the CDR3 is 15 residues. V lost 2 bases and J 2 bases, leaving 12 bases between the germline ends. The germline V gene has CDR1 KGHSH and CDR2 LQKENI. The CDR3 here is CASSPRQGYQETQYF. The CDR3 DNA sequence: TGTGCCAGCTCACCAAGGCAGGGGTATCAAGAGACCCAGTACTTC.

The rearrangement links TRBV6-5 to TRBJ1-2; D remains unclear. V was pared by 6 bases and J by 3 bases, with 11 bases between. Germline V CDR1 and CDR2: MNHEY, SVGAGI. CDR3 length equals 13 residues. Written as DNA, the CDR3 is TGTGCCAGCAGACCGGGAAAGCACTATGGCTACACCTTC. This sequence encodes CASRPGKHYGYTF.

This clone was recorded a few times. The chain is built from TRBV28 and TRBJ1-2; perhaps TRBD1 as D (6 bases). The V and J ends lost 7 bases and 5 bases respectively, with 20 bases between them. CDR3 size: 15 residues. Germline V gene data show CDR1 as MDHEN and CDR2 as SYDVKM. As DNA, the CDR3 is TGTGCCAGCACCCAAAGGGGGGGAGGGTTTTATGGCTACACCTTC. Translation gives CASTQRGGGFYGYTF.

Comments on this clone: This sample includes further DNA sequences coding for the same CDR3. This chain uses TRBV4-1 with TRBJ2-1, with D possibly TRBD2 on 5 matching bases. The germline CDR1 and CDR2 sequences are MGHRA and YSYEKL. The length of the CDR3 is 14 residues. V lost 4 bases, J lost 7 bases, and 14 bases lay in between. The CDR3 is CASSLLPGVNEQFF. In DNA, the CDR3 is TGCGCCAGCAGCCTTTTGCCCGGGGTTAATGAGCAGTTCTTC.

This CDR3 reads CASSSGGTDTQYF. The CDR3 region has the DNA TGTGCCAGCAGCTCAGGGGGCACAGATACGCAGTATTTT. The rearrangement uses TRBV7-8 and TRBJ2-3, with D maybe TRBD1 (6 bases). The CDR3 is 13 residues long. Germline V lookup: CDR1 SGHVS, CDR2 FQNEAQ. The V end was cut by 4 bases, the J end by 1 base, with 6 bases between.

The chain couples TRBV30 to TRBJ2-3; D is unresolved. The CDR3 runs 13 residues. The ends were cut back, 3 bases at V and 1 base at J, with 8 bases in the middle. Germline loops: CDR1 GTSNPN, CDR2 SVGIG (reference sequence). CDR3: CAWRALGTDTQYF. The CDR3 DNA reads TGTGCCTGGAGAGCCCTGGGCACAGATACGCAGTATTTT.

V is TRBV11-2 and J is TRBJ1-3; the D gene is possibly TRBD1 (6 bases). CDR1 is SGHAT, CDR2 FQNNGV, per germline. The CDR3 spans 15 residues. With 5 bases removed from V and 2 bases from J, the gap between germline ends came to 13 bases. The CDR3 is CASSIRQAAGNTIYF. The DNA of the CDR3 is TGTGCCAGCAGCATCCGACAGGCGGCTGGAAACACCATATATTTT.

CDR3 loop: CASSSQGGPQETQYF. In nucleotides, the CDR3 is TGTGCCAGCAGCTCGCAGGGAGGGCCCCAAGAGACCCAGTACTTC. The chain couples TRBV7-3 to TRBJ2-5, with TRBD2 matching 7 bases. This CDR3 comprises 15 residues. CDR1 is SGHTA, CDR2 FQGTGA, per germline. V trimming: 4 bases; J trimming: 1 base; junction bases outside the gene matches: 6.

The chain links TRBV19 to TRBJ1-4, with 9 bases identical to TRBD1. The CDR3 loop spans 15 amino acids. Losses at the gene ends were 5 bases for V and 8 bases for J; bases not matched to a gene: 9. Germline V gene sequence: CDR1 LNHDA, CDR2 SQIVND (reference sequence). The CDR3 here is CASSVVQGASEKLFF. The CDR3 DNA reads TGTGCCAGTAGTGTAGTACAGGGGGCCTCGGAAAAACTGTTTTTT. The complete variable domain, with remaining parts taken from reference TRBV19 and TRBJ1-4, reads DGGITQSPKYLFRKEGQNVTLSCEQNLNHDAMYWYRQDPGQGLRLIYYSQIVNDFQKGDIAEGYSVSREKKESFPLTVTSAQKNPTAFYLCASSVVQGASEKLFFGSGTQLSVL.